The clone carrying this TCR beta chain was recorded once. The antigen is not known. This entry comes from a study of CD8 T cells in Susac syndrome. Study observations and caveats: Individuals included in the TCR sequencing and HLA analysis were acknowledged by the study to be relatively few in number.

Sequencing of TCR beta was undertaken in CD8+ and CD4+ T cells derived from blood. TEMRA cells were enriched by FACS, and CD4+ and CD8+ T cells were negatively isolated. The germline CDR1 and CDR2 sequences are SQVTM and ANQGSEA. J lost 6 bases, V lost 5 bases, and 5 bases had no gene match. The CDR3 covers 13 residues. An input of roughly 0.5 to 1 ug of RNA was subjected to reverse transcription using random hexamers. An immunoSEQ multiplex PCR amplified TCR beta CDR3 over 54 Vbeta and 13 Jbeta. MiXCR was run by TCRdb on the immunoSEQ multiplex PCR reads, yielding one entry per CDR3 protein. The data show 140,000 to 150,000 distinct CDR3 sequences, 85% to 95% seen once.

The chain links TRBV29-1 to TRBJ1-1; 11 bases align to TRBD1. The specimen was CD4+ T cells from PBMCs. The source is a human donor with multiple sclerosis. The CDR3, as DNA: TGCAGCGTTAGGGACAGGGGGAAACCTGAAGCTTTCTTT. Translation: CSVRDRGKPEAFF.